This T cell receptor beta chain was recovered during a study of cytomegalovirus exposure and HLA in healthy donors. Regarding the study as a whole: CMV antigen specificity was confirmed in vitro for a few CMV-associated chains.

In the case of this clone: Antigen specificity is unknown.

Sequencing used immunoSEQ multiplex PCR; TCRdb keeps in-frame clones, though not all of them. The profile shows about 190,000 clones, 86% of them singletons. V was cut by 6 bases and J by 3 bases, with 12 bases left in between. Germline V lookup: CDR1 SNHLY, CDR2 FYNNEI. CDR3 length equals 14 residues. The TCR originated in a woman under 30 in good health and CMV-seronegative. The V and J genes are TRBV2 and TRBJ1-5, with D possibly TRBD1 on 5 matching bases. Sequences were obtained from PBMCs. The CDR3 sequence is CASRATVINQPQHF. CDR3 coding DNA: TGTGCCAGCAGGGCGACAGTAATCAATCAGCCCCAGCATTTT.